This T cell receptor (beta chain) emerged from a study of cytomegalovirus exposure and HLA in healthy donors. From germline, CDR1 is MDHEN and CDR2 SYDVKM. CDR3 size: 13 residues. Trimming removed 8 bases from V and 1 base from J, with 9 bases in between. This clone was picked up a small number of times. Primers included in the PCR were 60 Vbeta and 13 Jbeta primers. Measured with immunoSEQ multiplex PCR; TCRdb has only the in-frame clones, and not every one. The sample shows 120,000 or so clones, approximately 71% of them seen only once. This sequence was found in a woman aged 45-65 years in good health and CMV-seronegative. Sequencing input: PBMCs. The chain combines TRBV28 with TRBJ1-5; a weak D match, TRBD1 (5 bases). The CDR3 DNA sequence: TGTGCCAGCCGCAGGGAAAGCAATCAGCCCCAGCATTTT. It specifies CASRRESNQPQHF.